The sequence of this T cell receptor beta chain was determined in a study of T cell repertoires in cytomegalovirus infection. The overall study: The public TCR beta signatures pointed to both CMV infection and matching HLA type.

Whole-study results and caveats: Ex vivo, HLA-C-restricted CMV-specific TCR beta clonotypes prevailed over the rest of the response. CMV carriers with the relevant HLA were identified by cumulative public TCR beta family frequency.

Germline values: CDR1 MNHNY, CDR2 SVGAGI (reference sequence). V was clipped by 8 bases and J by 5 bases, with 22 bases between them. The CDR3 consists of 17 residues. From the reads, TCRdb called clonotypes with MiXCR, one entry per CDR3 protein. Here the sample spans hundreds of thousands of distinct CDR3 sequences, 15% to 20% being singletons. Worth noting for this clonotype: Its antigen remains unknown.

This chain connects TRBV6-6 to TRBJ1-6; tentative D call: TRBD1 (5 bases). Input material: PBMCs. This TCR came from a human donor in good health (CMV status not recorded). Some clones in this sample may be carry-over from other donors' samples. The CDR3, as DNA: TGTGCCAGCCAGCAGTCGGGGGTCCTGGGCAATAATTCACCCCTCCACTTT. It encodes CASQQSGVLGNNSPLHF.